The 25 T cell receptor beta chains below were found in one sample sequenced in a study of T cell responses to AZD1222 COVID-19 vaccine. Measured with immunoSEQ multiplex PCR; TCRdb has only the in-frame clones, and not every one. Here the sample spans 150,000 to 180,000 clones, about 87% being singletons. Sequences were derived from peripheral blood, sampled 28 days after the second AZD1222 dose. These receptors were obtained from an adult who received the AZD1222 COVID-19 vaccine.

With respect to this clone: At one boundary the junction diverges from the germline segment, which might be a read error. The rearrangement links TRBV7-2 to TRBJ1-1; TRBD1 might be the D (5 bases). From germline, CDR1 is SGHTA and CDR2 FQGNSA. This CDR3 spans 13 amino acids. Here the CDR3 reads CATSLYGAPEAFF. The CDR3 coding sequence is TGTGCCACCAGCTTATATGGGGCCCCTGAAGCTTTCTTT.

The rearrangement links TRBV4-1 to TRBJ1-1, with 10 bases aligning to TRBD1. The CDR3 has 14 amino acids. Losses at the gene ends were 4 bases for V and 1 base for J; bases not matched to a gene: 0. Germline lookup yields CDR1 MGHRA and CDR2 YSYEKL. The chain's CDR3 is CASSRDRGNTEAFF. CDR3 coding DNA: TGCGCCAGCAGCCGGGACAGGGGGAACACTGAAGCTTTCTTT.

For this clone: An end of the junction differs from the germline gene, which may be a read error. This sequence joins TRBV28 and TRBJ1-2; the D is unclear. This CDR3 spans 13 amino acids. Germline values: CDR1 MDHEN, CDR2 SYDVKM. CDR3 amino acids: CASSLWANDGYTF. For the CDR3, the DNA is TGTGCCAGCAGCCTTTGGGCTAACGATGGCTACACCTTC.

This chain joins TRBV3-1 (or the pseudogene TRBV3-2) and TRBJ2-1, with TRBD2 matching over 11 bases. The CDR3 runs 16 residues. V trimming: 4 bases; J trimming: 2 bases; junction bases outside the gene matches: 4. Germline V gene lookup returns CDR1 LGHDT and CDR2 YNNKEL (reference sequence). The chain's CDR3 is CASSRILAGAYNEQFF. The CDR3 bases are TGTGCCAGCAGCCGCATACTAGCGGGAGCCTACAATGAGCAGTTCTTC.

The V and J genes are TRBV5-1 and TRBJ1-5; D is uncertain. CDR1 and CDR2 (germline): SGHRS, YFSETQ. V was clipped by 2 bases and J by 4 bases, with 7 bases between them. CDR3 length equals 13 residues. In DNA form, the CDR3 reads TGCGCCAGCAGCTTTCGACCTAATCAGCCCCAGCATTTT. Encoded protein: CASSFRPNQPQHF.

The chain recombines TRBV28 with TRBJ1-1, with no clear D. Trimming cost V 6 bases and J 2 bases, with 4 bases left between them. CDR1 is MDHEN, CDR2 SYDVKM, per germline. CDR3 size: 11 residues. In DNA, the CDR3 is TGTGCCAGCAGGTCAAACACTGAAGCTTTCTTT. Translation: CASRSNTEAFF.

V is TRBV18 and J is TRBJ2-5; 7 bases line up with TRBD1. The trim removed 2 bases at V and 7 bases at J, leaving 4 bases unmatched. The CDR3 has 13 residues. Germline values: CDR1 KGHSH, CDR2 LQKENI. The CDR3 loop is CASSPGPGGTQYF. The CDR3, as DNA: TGTGCCAGCTCACCAGGGCCAGGGGGGACCCAGTACTTC. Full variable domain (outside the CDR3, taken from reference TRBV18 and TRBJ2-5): NAGVMQNPRHLVRRRGQEARLRCSPMKGHSHVYWYRQLPEEGLKFMVYLQKENIIDESGMPKERFSAEFPKEGPSILRIQQVVRGDSAAYFCASSPGPGGTQYFGPGTRLLVL.

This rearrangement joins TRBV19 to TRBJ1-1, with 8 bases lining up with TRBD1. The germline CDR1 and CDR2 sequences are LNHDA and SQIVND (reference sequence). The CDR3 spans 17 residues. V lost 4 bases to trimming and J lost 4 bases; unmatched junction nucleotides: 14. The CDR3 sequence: CASSRLPGTGAGTEAFF. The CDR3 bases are TGTGCCAGTAGTAGGCTGCCCGGGACAGGCGCGGGCACTGAAGCTTTCTTT.

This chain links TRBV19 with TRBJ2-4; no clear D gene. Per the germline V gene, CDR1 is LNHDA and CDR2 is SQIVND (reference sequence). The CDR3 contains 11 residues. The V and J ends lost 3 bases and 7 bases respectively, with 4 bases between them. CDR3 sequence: CASSIRNIQYF. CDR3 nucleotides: TGTGCCAGTAGTATCAGGAACATTCAGTACTTC.

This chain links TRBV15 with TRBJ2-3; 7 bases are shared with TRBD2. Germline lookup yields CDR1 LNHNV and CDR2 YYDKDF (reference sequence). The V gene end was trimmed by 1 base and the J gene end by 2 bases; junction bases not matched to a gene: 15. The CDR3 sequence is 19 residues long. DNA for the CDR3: TGTGCCACCAGCAGAGTCTCCGGGATTGGGGGAGGGTACACAGATACGCAGTATTTT. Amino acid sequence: CATSRVSGIGGGYTDTQYF.

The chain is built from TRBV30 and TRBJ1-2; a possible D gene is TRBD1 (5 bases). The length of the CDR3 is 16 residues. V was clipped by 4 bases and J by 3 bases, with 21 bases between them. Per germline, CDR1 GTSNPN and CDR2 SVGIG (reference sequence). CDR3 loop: CAWKTGTAGVYYGYTF. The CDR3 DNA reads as TGTGCCTGGAAGACCGGGACGGCGGGGGTCTACTATGGCTACACCTTC.

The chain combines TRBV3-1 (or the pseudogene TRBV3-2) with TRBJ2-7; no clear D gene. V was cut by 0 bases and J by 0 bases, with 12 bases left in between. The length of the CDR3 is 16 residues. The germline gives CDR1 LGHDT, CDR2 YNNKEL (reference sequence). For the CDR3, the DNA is TGTGCCAGCAGCCAAGACGCGGTAGCACTCTCCTACGAGCAGTACTTC. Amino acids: CASSQDAVALSYEQYF.

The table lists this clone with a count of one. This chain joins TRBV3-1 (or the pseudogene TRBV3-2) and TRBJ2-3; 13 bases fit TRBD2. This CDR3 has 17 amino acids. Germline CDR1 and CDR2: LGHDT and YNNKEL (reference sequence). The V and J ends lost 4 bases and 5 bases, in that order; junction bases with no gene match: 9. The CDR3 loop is CASSPWTSGRGEDTQYF. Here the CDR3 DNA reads TGTGCCAGCAGCCCCTGGACTAGCGGGAGAGGGGAAGATACGCAGTATTTT.

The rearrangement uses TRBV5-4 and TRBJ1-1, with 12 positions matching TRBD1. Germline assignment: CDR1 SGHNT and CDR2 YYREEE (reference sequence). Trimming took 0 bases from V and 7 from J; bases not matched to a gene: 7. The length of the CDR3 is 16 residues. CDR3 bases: TGTGCCAGCAGCTTGGGGGACAGGGGGCGGAATGTTGAAGCTTTCTTT. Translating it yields CASSLGDRGRNVEAFF.

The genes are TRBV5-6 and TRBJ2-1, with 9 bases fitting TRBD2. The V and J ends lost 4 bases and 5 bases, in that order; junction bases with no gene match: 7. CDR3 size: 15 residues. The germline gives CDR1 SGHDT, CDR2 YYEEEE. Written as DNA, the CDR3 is TGTGCCAGCAGCCTCGGGACTAGCAGGAACAATGAGCAGTTCTTC. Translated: CASSLGTSRNNEQFF.

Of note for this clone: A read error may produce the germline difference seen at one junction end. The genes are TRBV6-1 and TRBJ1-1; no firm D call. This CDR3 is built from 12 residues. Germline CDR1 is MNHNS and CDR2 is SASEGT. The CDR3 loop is CASNETPTEAFF. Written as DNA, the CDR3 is TGTGCCAGCAATGAAACACCGACTGAAGCTTTCTTT.

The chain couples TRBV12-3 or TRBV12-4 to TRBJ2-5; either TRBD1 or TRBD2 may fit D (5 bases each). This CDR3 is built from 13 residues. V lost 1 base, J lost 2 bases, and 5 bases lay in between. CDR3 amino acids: CASSLGGQETQYF. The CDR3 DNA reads TGTGCCAGCAGTTTAGGGGGGCAAGAGACCCAGTACTTC.

CDR3 sequence: CAISQGIQETQYF. The DNA of the CDR3 is TGTGCCATTTCACAGGGCATCCAAGAGACCCAGTACTTC. This chain joins TRBV10-3 and TRBJ2-5, with a possible D match to TRBD1 (6 bases). V was pared by 9 bases and J by 1 base, with 12 bases between. Germline V lookup: CDR1 ENHRY, CDR2 SYGVKD. The CDR3 loop spans 13 amino acids.

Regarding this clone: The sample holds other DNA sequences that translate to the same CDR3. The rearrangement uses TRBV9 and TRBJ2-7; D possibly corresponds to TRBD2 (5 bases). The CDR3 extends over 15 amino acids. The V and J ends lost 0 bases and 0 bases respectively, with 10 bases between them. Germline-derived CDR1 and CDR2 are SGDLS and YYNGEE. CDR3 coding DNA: TGTGCCAGCAGCGTAGGAACGGGGAGCTCCTACGAGCAGTACTTC. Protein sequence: CASSVGTGSSYEQYF. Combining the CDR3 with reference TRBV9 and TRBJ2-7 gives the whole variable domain DSGVTQTPKHLITATGQRVTLRCSPRSGDLSVYWYQQSLDQGLQFLIQYYNGEERAKGNILERFSAQQFPDLHSELNLSSLELGDSALYFCASSVGTGSSYEQYFGPGTRLTVT.

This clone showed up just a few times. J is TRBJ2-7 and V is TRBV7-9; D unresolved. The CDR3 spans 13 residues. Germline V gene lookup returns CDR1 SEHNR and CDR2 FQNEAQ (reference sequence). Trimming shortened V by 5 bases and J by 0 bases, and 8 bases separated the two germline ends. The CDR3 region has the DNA TGTGCCAGCAGCACCAGGAGCTCCTACGAGCAGTACTTC. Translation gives CASSTRSSYEQYF.

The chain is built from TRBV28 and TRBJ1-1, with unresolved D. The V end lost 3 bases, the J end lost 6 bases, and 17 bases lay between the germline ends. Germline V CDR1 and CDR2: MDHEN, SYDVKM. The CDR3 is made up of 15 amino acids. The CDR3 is CASSLSTGLGSEAFF. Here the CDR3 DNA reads TGTGCCAGCAGTTTGTCGACTGGCCTGGGGTCTGAAGCTTTCTTT.

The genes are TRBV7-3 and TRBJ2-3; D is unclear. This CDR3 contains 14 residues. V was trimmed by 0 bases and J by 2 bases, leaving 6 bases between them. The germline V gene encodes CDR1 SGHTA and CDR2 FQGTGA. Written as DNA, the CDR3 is TGTGCCAGCAGCTTAACGAGCCTCACAGATACGCAGTATTTT. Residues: CASSLTSLTDTQYF.

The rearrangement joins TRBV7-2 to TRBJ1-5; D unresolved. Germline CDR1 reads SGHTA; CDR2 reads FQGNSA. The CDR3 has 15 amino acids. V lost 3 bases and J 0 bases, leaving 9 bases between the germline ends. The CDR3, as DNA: TGTGCCAGCAGCTTTACCCGAGGTAGCAATCAGCCCCAGCATTTT. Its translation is CASSFTRGSNQPQHF.

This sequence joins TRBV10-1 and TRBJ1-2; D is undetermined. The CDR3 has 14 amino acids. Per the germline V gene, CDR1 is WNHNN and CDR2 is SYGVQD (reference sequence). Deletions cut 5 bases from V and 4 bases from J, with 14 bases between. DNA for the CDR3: TGCGCCAGCAGTCCAGGTGGTATTTCCTATGGCTACACCTTC. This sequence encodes CASSPGGISYGYTF.

CDR3 in DNA: TGTGCCAGCAGAGGGACTAGCGGTTCCTACGAGCAGTACTTC. Translating gives CASRGTSGSYEQYF. This chain joins TRBV2 and TRBJ2-7; TRBD2 aligns across 11 bases. Germline CDR1 is SNHLY and CDR2 is FYNNEI. The V gene end was trimmed by 6 bases and the J gene end by 1 base; junction bases not matched to a gene: 2. The CDR3 consists of 14 residues.